The rows below give T cell receptor beta chains drawn from one sample of a study of Ad26.COV2.S vaccination and SARS-CoV-2 variants. TCRdb's table, derived via immunoSEQ multiplex PCR, lists solely in-frame clones and lacks some. There are about 680,000 clones in the sample; 89% occur only once, and around 1.5% lies in the top ten. The input for sequencing was peripheral blood, taken in a trial of Ad26.COV2.S vaccine versus placebo. The source is a person aged 18 to 59 who received the Ad26.COV2.S COVID-19 vaccine or a placebo. The conserved cysteine and the conserved F or W are not part of the CDR3 here. Size tells how often a clone was seen (once, few, many) or the class of an expanded clone, and some rows leave it out.

>.|TRBV3-1/TRBV3-2
ASSQDGTGASF
>.|TRBV29-1
SVSAGGNNNQPQH
>.|TRBV6-5
ASSYGGGTRSNEQF
>.|TRBV21-1
ASSKTDSPNYGYT
>.|TRBV5-5
ASSLQDEKLF
>.|TRBV29-1
SATGRGVVRETQY
>.|TRBV15
ATSRDLGTANQPQH
>.|TRBV27
ASSLSGTGLYEQY
>.|TRBV4-1
ASSLSGTGGGGYT
>.|TRBV19
ASSPVYGHTEAF
>.|TRBV30
AWTLPFSTGGYT
>.|TRBV6-6
ASSYLGGDEQY
>.|TRBV5-1
ASSLDSISYNEQF
>.|TRBV30
AWSVRPSGHSYNEQF
>once|TRBV2
ASSLPGQKNTGELF
>.|TRBV7-8
ASSLADSQNTGELF
>once|TRBV7-2
ASSYYRQSSGNTIY
>.|TRBV30
AWSVRQGGQEKLF
>.|TRBV5-4
ASSRTGGNYGYT
>.|TRBV6-5
ASSSSGRAVEQY
>.|TRBV6-1
ASSEKPPGLAGTYNEQF
>.|TRBV27
ASSPIQGSEKLF
>.|TRBV29-1
SVTQGGRGYT
>.|TRBV9
ASSLGDMGNEKLF
>.|TRBV5-4
ASTFQGQETQY
>.|TRBV15
ATSGGGTRGNTIY
>.|TRBV13
ASSLGLAEETQY
>.|TRBV6-6
ASSKQAGREQF
>.|TRBV5-1
ASSLSAAATNEKLF
>.|TRBV18
ASSPRPPSGANVLT
>.|TRBV5-5
ASRRYSGPQETQY
>.|TRBV18
ASSSRDAAF
>.|TRBV27
ASSLMKGLTDTQY
>once|TRBV6-2/TRBV6-3
ASSYGVLTEAF
>.|TRBV11-2
ASSYYRATLSTDTQY
>few|TRBV6-2/TRBV6-3
ASSYSIGTGDQPQH
>.|TRBV7-2
ASSLVVNYEQY
>.|TRBV7-2
ASSFSGGWDTGELF
>.|TRBV3-1/TRBV3-2
ASSHLAGGVYNEQF
>.|TRBV5-4
ASSSQMGFSYNEQF